This T cell receptor (beta chain) was identified in a study of radiotherapy plus CTLA-4 blockade in lung cancer. The overall study: Objective responses were documented in 15% to 20% of patients, with disease control in roughly 33%. Study-level findings and limits: Tumor-derived TCR clones expanded in blood after radiotherapy plus ipilimumab. Reports identified early blood T cell clone dynamics, with interferon-beta, as the best response predictor.

Only in-frame clones appear in the TCRdb table, and some are missing; sequencing was by immunoSEQ multiplex PCR. The data contain 45,000 to 55,000 clones, nearly 90% of them singletons. On this clone: What it binds is not known.

Germline CDR1 and CDR2: SGHKS and YYEKEE (reference sequence). This CDR3 contains 17 residues. V was pared by 0 bases and J by 9 bases, with 15 bases of the junction left unmatched. The J gene is TRBJ1-5, the V gene TRBV5-5; the match to TRBD1 covers 7 bases. Sequenced here: peripheral blood, sampled from a patient treated with radiotherapy plus ipilimumab. The clonotype comes from a human donor with non-small cell lung cancer whose response to radiotherapy plus ipilimumab could not be evaluated. In DNA form, the CDR3 reads TGTGCCAGCAGCTTGGCGGTCGGGACAGCGCATATTCGGCCCCAGCATTTT. The encoded protein is CASSLAVGTAHIRPQHF. Based on the CDR3 plus reference TRBV5-5 and TRBJ1-5, the full variable domain is DAGVTQSPTHLIKTRGQQVTLRCSPISGHKSVSWYQQVLGQGPQFIFQYYEKEERGRGNFPDRFSARQFPNYSSELNVNALLLGDSALYLCASSLAVGTAHIRPQHFGDGTRLSIL.